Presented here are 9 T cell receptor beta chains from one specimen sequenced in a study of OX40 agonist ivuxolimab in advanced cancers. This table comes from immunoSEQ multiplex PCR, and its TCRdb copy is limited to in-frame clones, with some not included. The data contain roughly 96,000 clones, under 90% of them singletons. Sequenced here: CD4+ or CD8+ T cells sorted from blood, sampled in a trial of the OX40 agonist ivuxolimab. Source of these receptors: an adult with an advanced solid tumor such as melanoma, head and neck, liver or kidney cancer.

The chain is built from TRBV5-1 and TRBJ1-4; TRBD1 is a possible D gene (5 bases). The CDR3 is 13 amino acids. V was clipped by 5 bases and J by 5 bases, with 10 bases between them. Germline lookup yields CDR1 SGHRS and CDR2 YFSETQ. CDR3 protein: CASSSQGNEKLFF. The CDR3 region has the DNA TGCGCCAGCAGTTCCCAGGGAAATGAAAAACTGTTTTTT.

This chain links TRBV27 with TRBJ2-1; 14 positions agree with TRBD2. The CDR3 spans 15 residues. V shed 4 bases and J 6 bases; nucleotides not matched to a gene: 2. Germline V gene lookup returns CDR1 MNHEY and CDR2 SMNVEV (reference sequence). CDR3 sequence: CASSSGTSGSNEQFF. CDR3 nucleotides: TGTGCCAGCAGTTCCGGGACTAGCGGGAGCAATGAGCAGTTCTTC.

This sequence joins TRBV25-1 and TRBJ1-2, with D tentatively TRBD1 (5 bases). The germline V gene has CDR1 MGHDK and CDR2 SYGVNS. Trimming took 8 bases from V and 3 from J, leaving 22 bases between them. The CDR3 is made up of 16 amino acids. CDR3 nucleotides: TGTGCCAGCTGGGGCCTCGGTTCACTCTCCGACTATGGCTACACCTTC. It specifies CASWGLGSLSDYGYTF.

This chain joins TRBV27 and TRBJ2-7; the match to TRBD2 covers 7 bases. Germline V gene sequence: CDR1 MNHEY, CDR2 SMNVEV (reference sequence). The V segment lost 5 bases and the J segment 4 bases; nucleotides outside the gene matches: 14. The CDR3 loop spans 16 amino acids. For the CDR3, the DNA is TGTGCCAGCAGTCTCGCCCCCGGGACTACTTTTTACGAGCAGTACTTC. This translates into CASSLAPGTTFYEQYF.

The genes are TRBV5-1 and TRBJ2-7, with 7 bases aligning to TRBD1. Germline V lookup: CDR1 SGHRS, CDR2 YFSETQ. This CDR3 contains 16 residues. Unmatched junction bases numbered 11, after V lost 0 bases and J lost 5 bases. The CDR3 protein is CASSLGRGGAKDEQYF. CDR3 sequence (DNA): TGCGCCAGCAGCTTGGGGCGAGGGGGCGCAAAGGACGAGCAGTACTTC.

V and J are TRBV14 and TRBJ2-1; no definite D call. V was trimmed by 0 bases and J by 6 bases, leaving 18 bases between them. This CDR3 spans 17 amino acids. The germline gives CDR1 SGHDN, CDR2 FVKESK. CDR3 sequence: CASSQDTGRSIFNEQFF. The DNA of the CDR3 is TGTGCCAGCAGCCAAGACACGGGCAGAAGTATCTTCAATGAGCAGTTCTTC. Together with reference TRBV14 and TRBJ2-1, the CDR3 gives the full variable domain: EAGVTQFPSHSVIEKGQTVTLRCDPISGHDNLYWYRRVMGKEIKFLLHFVKESKQDESGMPNNRFLAERTGGTYSTLKVQPAELEDSGVYFCASSQDTGRSIFNEQFFGPGTRLTVL.

The CDR3 DNA reads as TGTGCCAGCAGTTACAGGGAGTCAGGTCAGCCCCAGCATTTT. Its protein is CASSYRESGQPQHF. The J gene is TRBJ1-5, the V gene TRBV6-5, with no clear D. The germline CDR1 and CDR2 sequences are MNHEY and SVGAGI. V was clipped by 2 bases and J by 6 bases, with 11 bases between them. CDR3 length: 14 amino acids.

The CDR3 DNA reads TGTGCCAGCAGCTTAGCGGGACACCTCACCGGGGAGCTGTTTTTT. It is translated as CASSLAGHLTGELFF. The V gene is TRBV7-2, the J gene TRBJ2-2, with D possibly being TRBD1 (6 bases). The CDR3 sequence is 15 residues long. V was cut by 0 bases and J by 4 bases, with 9 bases left in between. Germline V gene data show CDR1 as SGHTA and CDR2 as FQGNSA.

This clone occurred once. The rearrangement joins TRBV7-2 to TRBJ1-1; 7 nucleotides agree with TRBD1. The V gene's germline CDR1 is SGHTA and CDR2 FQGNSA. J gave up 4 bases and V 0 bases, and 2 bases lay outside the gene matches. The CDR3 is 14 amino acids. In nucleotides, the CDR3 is TGTGCCAGCAGCTTAGCAGAGGGGGCCACTGAAGCTTTCTTT. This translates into CASSLAEGATEAFF.